This T cell receptor beta chain emerged from a study of response to subunit inactivated influenza vaccine. This clonotype was counted only a few times. Its cognate antigen is unknown. In TCRdb, the RT-PCR reads were re-called with MiXCR into one record per CDR3 protein. The sample records about 570,000 distinct CDR3 sequences, approximately 12% being singletons. This CDR3 has 14 residues. V was cut by 1 base and J by 3 bases, with 7 bases left in between. Germline V gene sequence: CDR1 LNHNV, CDR2 YYDKDF (reference sequence). Study observations and caveats: The authors suggested that every seasonal influenza vaccination recruits few new T cells.

The sequencing here drew on PBMCs from blood, taken on the day of vaccination. This receptor was identified in a man in his forties or fifties who received an inactivated influenza vaccine. The V gene is TRBV15, the J gene TRBJ2-1, with unresolved D. In DNA form, the CDR3 reads TGTGCCACCAGCAGAGCGGATCTCTACAATGAGCAGTTCTTC. It encodes CATSRADLYNEQFF.